These 17 T cell receptor beta chains originate from one sample sequenced in a study of high-grade serous ovarian cancer treatment subgroups. Assay used: immunoSEQ multiplex PCR; TCRdb lists only in-frame clones, some missing. The sample has some 12,000 clones; over 80% are singletons. Tumor tissue was taken before any definitive surgery or chemotherapy was given. Material: tumor tissue. The receptors were gathered from a human donor with high-grade serous ovarian cancer.

The chain recombines TRBV20-1 with TRBJ2-1; D is perhaps TRBD2 (6 bases). Germline V gene sequence: CDR1 DFQATT, CDR2 SNEGSKA (reference sequence). The V gene lost 2 bases and the J gene lost 10 bases, with 9 bases spanning the gap. The CDR3 is 11 residues long. The CDR3 nucleotides read TGCAGTGCTAGACGGGGAGGAGAGCAGTTCTTC. Protein: CSARRGGEQFF.

This chain connects TRBV7-2 to TRBJ1-3, with D hard to call. Trimming cost V 6 bases and J 4 bases, with 22 bases left between them. CDR3 length: 17 residues. The V gene's germline CDR1 is SGHTA and CDR2 FQGNSA. CDR3 sequence (DNA): TGTGCCAGCAGATCATCCTTCGCCGGCAAGTCAGGAAACACCATATATTTT. It encodes CASRSSFAGKSGNTIYF.

The chain uses TRBV12-5 and TRBJ2-5; D may correspond to TRBD1 or TRBD2 (5 bases each). Deletions cut 6 bases from V and 5 bases from J, with 10 bases between. Per the germline V gene, CDR1 is LGHNT and CDR2 is FRNRAP. The CDR3 is 12 residues long. DNA for the CDR3: TGTGCTAGTGGGGGAGAGGGGGAGACCCAGTACTTC. It yields the protein CASGGEGETQYF.

V usage is TRBV29-1 and J usage is TRBJ1-1; D unresolved. The CDR3 length is 14 residues. V was pared by 7 bases and J by 0 bases, with 15 bases between. The germline CDR1 and CDR2 sequences are SQVTM and ANQGSEA. The CDR3 spells CSAKGLRMNTEAFF. The CDR3 region has the DNA TGCAGCGCCAAGGGCCTTCGAATGAACACTGAAGCTTTCTTT.

The chain couples TRBV28 to TRBJ2-1; D uncertain. The CDR3 has 13 amino acids. Trimming removed 6 bases at V and 8 bases at J, with 14 bases between. From germline, CDR1 is MDHEN and CDR2 SYDVKM. This CDR3 is CASSPPPVDEQFF. DNA of the CDR3: TGTGCCAGCAGCCCCCCCCCGGTTGATGAGCAGTTCTTC. The full variable domain, completed using reference TRBV28 and TRBJ2-1, is DVKVTQSSRYLVKRTGEKVFLECVQDMDHENMFWYRQDPGLGLRLIYFSYDVKMKEKGDIPEGYSVSREKKERFSLILESASTNQTSMYLCASSPPPVDEQFFGPGTRLTVL.

The chain links TRBV18 to TRBJ2-3, with D possibly matching TRBD2 (6 bases). Trimming took 3 bases from V and 6 from J, leaving 22 bases between them. In germline, CDR1 is KGHSH, CDR2 LQKENI. This CDR3 is 17 amino acids long. The CDR3 nucleotides read TGTGCCAGCTCACCCGGTAGGGGCGGGACCCAACGGGATACGCAGTATTTT. Protein product: CASSPGRGGTQRDTQYF.

This clone was detected a few times. The chain carries TRBV28 and TRBJ1-2, with a weak D call TRBD1 (6 bases). This CDR3 is built from 14 residues. Germline V gene data show CDR1 as MDHEN and CDR2 as SYDVKM. Trimming shortened V by 3 bases and J by 5 bases, and 13 bases separated the two germline ends. The CDR3 sequence: CASSFLRGPYGYTF. The CDR3 nucleotides are TGTGCCAGCAGTTTCCTCAGGGGCCCTTATGGCTACACCTTC.

V is TRBV25-1 and J is TRBJ2-7; TRBD1 aligns across 9 bases. Germline V gene sequence: CDR1 MGHDK, CDR2 SYGVNS. Unmatched junction bases numbered 14, after V lost 5 bases and J lost 9 bases. This CDR3 spans 15 amino acids. CDR3 in amino acids: CASSHPGQGSLGQYF. The CDR3 DNA follows: TGTGCCAGCAGTCATCCGGGACAGGGAAGCCTGGGGCAGTACTTC.

The rearrangement uses TRBV7-8 and TRBJ2-3; 7 bases match TRBD2. This CDR3 is 15 amino acids long. Germline values: CDR1 SGHVS, CDR2 FQNEAQ. V shed 8 bases, J shed 0 bases, and the junction held 8 bases outside the gene matches. CDR3 amino acids: CASGRAGSSTDTQYF. CDR3 coding DNA: TGTGCCAGCGGGAGGGCAGGGTCTAGCACAGATACGCAGTATTTT.

The CDR3 nucleotides are TGTGCCAGCAGTTATGCGGGGTACACAGATACGCAGTATTTT. Encoded protein: CASSYAGYTDTQYF. The genes are TRBV27 and TRBJ2-3; D perhaps matches TRBD2 (6 bases). V lost 4 bases and J lost 2, with 10 bases in between. Germline V gene sequence: CDR1 MNHEY, CDR2 SMNVEV (reference sequence). The CDR3 extends over 14 amino acids.

This chain links TRBV13 with TRBJ2-7; D is perhaps TRBD1 or TRBD2 (6 bases each). The CDR3 spans 15 residues. Per germline, CDR1 PRHDT and CDR2 FYEKMQ (reference sequence). V was cut by 7 bases and J by 4 bases, with 20 bases left in between. The CDR3 protein is CASTYRGGGYYEQYF. CDR3 DNA sequence: TGTGCCAGCACCTACCGAGGAGGGGGGTATTACGAGCAGTACTTC.

The count of this clone is one. The CDR3 DNA sequence: TGTGCCAGCTCACCACTGATCTCCGGGACGGGTACCTACGAGCAGTACTTC. Protein sequence: CASSPLISGTGTYEQYF. The J gene is TRBJ2-7, the V gene TRBV18; either TRBD1 or TRBD2 may supply D (5 bases each). The V and J ends lost 1 base and 2 bases respectively, with 18 bases between them. This CDR3 is built from 17 residues. In germline, CDR1 is KGHSH, CDR2 LQKENI.

The J gene is TRBJ2-7, the V gene TRBV25-1; D not resolved. Trimming shortened V by 9 bases and J by 2 bases, and 17 bases separated the two germline ends. Germline CDR1 is MGHDK and CDR2 is SYGVNS. The length of the CDR3 is 14 residues. DNA for the CDR3: TGTGCCAGTCACCCGGGTTCTTTGCCCTACGAGCAGTACTTC. Amino acids: CASHPGSLPYEQYF.

This clone was recorded a few times. The CDR3 nucleotides read TGCGCCAGCAGCCTCTTAGGACAGGATCAGCATGAAGCTTTCTTT. Translating gives CASSLLGQDQHEAFF. The chain combines TRBV4-1 with TRBJ1-1; 7 bases agree with TRBD1. Germline V gene lookup returns CDR1 MGHRA and CDR2 YSYEKL. The length of the CDR3 is 15 residues. The V segment lost 4 bases and the J segment 7 bases; nucleotides outside the gene matches: 12.

The chain recombines TRBV6-5 with TRBJ2-7; weak D call: TRBD1 (6 bases). Germline V lookup: CDR1 MNHEY, CDR2 SVGAGI. The V end lost 0 bases, the J end lost 10 bases, and 13 bases lay between the germline ends. CDR3 length equals 13 residues. The CDR3 here is CASSYSLGAQQYF. In DNA, the CDR3 is TGTGCCAGCAGTTACTCGTTGGGGGCGCAACAGTACTTC.

The chain couples TRBV12-5 to TRBJ1-1, with 9 positions matching TRBD1. Germline V gives CDR1 LGHNT, CDR2 FRNRAP. After removal of 5 bases from V and 1 base from J, the junction contained 5 bases not matched to a gene. The CDR3 spans 15 residues. DNA for the CDR3: TGTGCTAGTGGTCCAGGACAGGGGACGAACACTGAAGCTTTCTTT. It specifies CASGPGQGTNTEAFF.

This clone was counted a single time. V gene TRBV28 combines with J gene TRBJ2-3; D tentatively reads TRBD1 or TRBD2 (5 bases each). This CDR3 region has 13 residues. V was pared by 6 bases and J by 6 bases, with 13 bases between. CDR1 and CDR2 (germline): MDHEN, SYDVKM. The CDR3 spells CASSFRGADTQYF. The CDR3 nucleotides read TGTGCCAGCAGCTTTCGGGGCGCGGATACGCAGTATTTT. Together with reference TRBV28 and TRBJ2-3, the CDR3 gives the full variable domain: DVKVTQSSRYLVKRTGEKVFLECVQDMDHENMFWYRQDPGLGLRLIYFSYDVKMKEKGDIPEGYSVSREKKERFSLILESASTNQTSMYLCASSFRGADTQYFGPGTRLTVL.